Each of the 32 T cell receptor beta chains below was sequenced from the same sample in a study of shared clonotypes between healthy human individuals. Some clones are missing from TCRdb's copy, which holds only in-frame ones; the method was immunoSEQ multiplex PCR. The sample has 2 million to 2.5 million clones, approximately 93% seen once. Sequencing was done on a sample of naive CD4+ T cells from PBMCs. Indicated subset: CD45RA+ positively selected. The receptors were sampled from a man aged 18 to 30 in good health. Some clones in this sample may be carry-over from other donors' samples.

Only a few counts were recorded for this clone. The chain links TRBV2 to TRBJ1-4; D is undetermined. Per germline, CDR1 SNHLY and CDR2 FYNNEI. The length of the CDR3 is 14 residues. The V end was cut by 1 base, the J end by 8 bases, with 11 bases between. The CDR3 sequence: CASSEEGIGEKLFF. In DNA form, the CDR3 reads TGTGCCAGCAGTGAAGAGGGAATAGGAGAAAAACTGTTTTTT.

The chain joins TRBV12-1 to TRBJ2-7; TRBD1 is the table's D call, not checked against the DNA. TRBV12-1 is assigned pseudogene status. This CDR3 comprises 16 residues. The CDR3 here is CASSFGRQGASYEQYF. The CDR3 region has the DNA TGTGCCAGCAGCTTTGGTCGACAGGGGGCCTCCTACGAGCAGTACTTC.

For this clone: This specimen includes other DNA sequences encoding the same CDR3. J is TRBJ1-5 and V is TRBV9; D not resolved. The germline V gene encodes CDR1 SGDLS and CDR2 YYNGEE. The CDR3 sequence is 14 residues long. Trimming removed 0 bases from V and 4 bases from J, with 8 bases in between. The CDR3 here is CASSVGGRNQPQHF. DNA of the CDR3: TGTGCCAGCAGCGTAGGGGGAAGAAATCAGCCCCAGCATTTT.

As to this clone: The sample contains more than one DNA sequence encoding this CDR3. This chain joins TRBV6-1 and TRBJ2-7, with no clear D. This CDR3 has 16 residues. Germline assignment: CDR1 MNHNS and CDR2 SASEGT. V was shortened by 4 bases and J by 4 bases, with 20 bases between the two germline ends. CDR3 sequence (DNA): TGTGCCAGCAGTGTATCTGTGGGCAGGAGATCATACGAGCAGTACTTC. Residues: CASSVSVGRRSYEQYF.

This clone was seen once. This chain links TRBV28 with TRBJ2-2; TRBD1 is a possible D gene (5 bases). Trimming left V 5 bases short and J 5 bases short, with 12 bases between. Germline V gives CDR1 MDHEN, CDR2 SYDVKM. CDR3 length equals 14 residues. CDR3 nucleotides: TGTGCCAGCAGTCCCCCGAAGGGGACCGGGGAGCTGTTTTTT. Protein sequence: CASSPPKGTGELFF.

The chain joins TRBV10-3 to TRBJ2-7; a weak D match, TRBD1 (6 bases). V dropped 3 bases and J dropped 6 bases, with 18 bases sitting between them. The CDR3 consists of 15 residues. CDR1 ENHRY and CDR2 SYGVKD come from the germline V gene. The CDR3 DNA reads TGTGCCATCAGTGACCCTTCGCGGACAGCTTTCGAGCAGTACTTC. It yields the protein CAISDPSRTAFEQYF.

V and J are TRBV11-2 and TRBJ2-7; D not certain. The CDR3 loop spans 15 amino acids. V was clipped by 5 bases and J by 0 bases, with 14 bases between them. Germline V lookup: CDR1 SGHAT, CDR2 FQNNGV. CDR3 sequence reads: CASSHWTGSSYEQYF. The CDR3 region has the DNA TGTGCCAGCAGCCATTGGACGGGCAGCTCCTACGAGCAGTACTTC.

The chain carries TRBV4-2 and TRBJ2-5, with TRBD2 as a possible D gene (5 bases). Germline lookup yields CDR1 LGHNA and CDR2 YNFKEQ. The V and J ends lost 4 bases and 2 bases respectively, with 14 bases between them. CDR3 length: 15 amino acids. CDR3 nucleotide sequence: TGTGCCAGCAGCCGCGACGGGGTTACTCAAGAGACCCAGTACTTC. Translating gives CASSRDGVTQETQYF.

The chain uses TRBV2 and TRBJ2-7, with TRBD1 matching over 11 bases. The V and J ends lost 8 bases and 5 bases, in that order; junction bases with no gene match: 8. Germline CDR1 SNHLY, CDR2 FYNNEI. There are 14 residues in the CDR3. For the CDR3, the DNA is TGTGCCAGCGACCGGGACAGGGGGGCCCACGAGCAGTACTTC. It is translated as CASDRDRGAHEQYF.

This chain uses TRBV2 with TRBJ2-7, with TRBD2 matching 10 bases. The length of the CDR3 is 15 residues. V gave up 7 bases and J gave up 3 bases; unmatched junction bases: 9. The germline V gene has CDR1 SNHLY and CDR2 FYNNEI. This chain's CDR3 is CASTGVAGGLYEQYF. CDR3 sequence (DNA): TGTGCCAGCACGGGGGTAGCGGGAGGACTCTACGAGCAGTACTTC.

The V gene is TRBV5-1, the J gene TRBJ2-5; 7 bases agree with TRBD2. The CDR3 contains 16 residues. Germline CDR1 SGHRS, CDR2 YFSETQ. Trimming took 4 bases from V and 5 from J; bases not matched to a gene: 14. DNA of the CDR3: TGCGCCAGCAGCCCCAGCTCGGCGGGAGCAAGGGAGACCCAGTACTTC. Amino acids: CASSPSSAGARETQYF.

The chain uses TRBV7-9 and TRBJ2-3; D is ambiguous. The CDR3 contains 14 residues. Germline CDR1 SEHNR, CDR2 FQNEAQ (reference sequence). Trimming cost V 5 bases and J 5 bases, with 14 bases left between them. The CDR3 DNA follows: TGTGCCAGCAGCCCAAGTCCGGGCCAAGATACGCAGTATTTT. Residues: CASSPSPGQDTQYF.

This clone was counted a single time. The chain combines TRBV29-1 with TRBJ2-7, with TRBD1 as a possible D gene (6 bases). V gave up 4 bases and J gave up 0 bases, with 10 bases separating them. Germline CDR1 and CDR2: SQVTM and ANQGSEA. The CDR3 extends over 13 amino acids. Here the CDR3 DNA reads TGCAGCGTTGTTACAGGGAGCTCCTACGAGCAGTACTTC. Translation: CSVVTGSSYEQYF.

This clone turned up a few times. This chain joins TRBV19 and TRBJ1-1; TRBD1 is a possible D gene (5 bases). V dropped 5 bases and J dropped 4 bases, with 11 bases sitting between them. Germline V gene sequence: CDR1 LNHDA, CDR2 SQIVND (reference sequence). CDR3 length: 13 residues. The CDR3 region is CASSFPGGTEAFF. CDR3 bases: TGTGCCAGTAGTTTCCCGGGGGGCACTGAAGCTTTCTTT.

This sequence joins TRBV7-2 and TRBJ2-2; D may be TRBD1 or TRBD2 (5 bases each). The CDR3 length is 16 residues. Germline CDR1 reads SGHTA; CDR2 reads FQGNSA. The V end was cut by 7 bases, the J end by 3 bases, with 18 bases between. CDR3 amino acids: CASTHLWGPDTGELFF. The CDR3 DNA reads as TGTGCCAGCACCCACCTCTGGGGACCGGACACCGGGGAGCTGTTTTTT.

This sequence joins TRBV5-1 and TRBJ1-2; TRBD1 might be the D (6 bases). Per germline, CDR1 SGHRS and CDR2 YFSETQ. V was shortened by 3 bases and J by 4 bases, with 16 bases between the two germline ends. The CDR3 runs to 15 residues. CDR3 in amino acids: CASSSDRQGLYGYTF. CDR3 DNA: TGCGCCAGCAGCTCTGACAGGCAAGGTCTCTATGGCTACACCTTC.

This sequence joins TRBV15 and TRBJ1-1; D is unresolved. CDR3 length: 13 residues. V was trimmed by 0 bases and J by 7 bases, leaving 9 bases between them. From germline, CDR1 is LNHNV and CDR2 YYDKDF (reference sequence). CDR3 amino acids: CATSRDPTSEAFF. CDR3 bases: TGTGCCACCAGCAGAGACCCCACGAGTGAAGCTTTCTTT. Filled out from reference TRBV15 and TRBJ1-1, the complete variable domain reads DAMVIQNPRYQVTQFGKPVTLSCSQTLNHNVMYWYQQKSSQAPKLLFHYYDKDFNNEADTPDNFQSRRPNTSFCFLDIRSPGLGDTAMYLCATSRDPTSEAFFGQGTRLTVV.

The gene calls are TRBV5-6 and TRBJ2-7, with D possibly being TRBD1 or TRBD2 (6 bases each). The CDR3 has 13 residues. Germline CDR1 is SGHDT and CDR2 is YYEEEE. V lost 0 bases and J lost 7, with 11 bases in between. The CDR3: CASSLALGGEQYF. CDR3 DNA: TGTGCCAGCAGCTTGGCCTTAGGGGGGGAGCAGTACTTC. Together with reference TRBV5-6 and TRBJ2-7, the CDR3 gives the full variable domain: DAGVTQSPTHLIKTRGQQVTLRCSPKSGHDTVSWYQQALGQGPQFIFQYYEEEERQRGNFPDRFSGHQFPNYSSELNVNALLLGDSALYLCASSLALGGEQYFGPGTRLTVT.

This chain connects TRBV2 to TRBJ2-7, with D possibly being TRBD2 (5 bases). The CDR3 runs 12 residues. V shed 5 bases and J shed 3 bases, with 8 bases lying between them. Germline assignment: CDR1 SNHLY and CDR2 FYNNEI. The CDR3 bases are TGTGCCAGCAGTCTCGGGGACTACGAGCAGTACTTC. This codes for CASSLGDYEQYF.

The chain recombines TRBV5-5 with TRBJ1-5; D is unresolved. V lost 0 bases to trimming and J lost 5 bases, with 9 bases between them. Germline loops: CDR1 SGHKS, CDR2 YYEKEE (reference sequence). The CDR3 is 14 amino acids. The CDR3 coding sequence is TGTGCCAGCAGCTTGGCACAGACCCATCAGCCCCAGCATTTT. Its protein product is CASSLAQTHQPQHF.

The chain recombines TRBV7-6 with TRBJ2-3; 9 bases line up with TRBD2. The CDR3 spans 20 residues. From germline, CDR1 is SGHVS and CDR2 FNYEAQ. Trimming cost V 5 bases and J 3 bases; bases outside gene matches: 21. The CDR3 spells CASSAPFSAGGTHRTDTQYF. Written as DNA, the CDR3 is TGTGCCAGCAGCGCACCCTTCTCCGCGGGAGGGACCCACCGAACAGATACGCAGTATTTT.

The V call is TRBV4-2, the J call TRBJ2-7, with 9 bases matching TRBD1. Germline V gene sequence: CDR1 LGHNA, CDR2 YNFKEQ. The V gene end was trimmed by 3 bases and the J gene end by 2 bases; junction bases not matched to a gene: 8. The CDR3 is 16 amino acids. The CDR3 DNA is TGTGCCAGCAGCCAGGAACCGGGACAGGGAACCTACGAGCAGTACTTC. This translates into CASSQEPGQGTYEQYF.

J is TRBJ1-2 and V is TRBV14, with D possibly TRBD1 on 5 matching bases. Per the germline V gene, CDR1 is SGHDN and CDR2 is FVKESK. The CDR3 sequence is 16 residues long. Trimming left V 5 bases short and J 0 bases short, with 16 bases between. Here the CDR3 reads CASSGRQTEANYGYTF. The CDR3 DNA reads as TGTGCCAGCAGCGGCCGACAGACCGAGGCTAACTATGGCTACACCTTC.

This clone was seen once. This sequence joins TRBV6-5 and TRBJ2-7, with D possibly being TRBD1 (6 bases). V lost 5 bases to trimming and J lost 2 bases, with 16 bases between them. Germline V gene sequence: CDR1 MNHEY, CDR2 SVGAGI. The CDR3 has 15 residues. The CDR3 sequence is CASSITGTRAYEQYF. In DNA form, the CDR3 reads TGTGCCAGCAGTATTACAGGGACCAGAGCCTACGAGCAGTACTTC.

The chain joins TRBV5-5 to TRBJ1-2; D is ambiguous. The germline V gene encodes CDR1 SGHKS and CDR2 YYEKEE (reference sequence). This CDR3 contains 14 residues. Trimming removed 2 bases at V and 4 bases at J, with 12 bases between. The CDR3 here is CASSFIASGYGYTF. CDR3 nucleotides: TGTGCCAGCAGCTTCATCGCCTCTGGCTATGGCTACACCTTC.

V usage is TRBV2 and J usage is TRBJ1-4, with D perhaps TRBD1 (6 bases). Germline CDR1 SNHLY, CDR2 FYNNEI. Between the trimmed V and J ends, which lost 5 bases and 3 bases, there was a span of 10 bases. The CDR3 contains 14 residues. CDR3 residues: CASSMQGSNEKLFF. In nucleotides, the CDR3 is TGTGCCAGCAGTATGCAGGGGTCTAATGAAAAACTGTTTTTT.

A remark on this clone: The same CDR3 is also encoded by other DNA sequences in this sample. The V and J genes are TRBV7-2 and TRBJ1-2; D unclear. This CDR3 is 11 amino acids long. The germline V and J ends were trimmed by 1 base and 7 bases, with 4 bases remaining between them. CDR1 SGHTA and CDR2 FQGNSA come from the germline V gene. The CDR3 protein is CASSLGGGYTF. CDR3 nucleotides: TGTGCCAGCAGCTTAGGTGGTGGCTACACCTTC.

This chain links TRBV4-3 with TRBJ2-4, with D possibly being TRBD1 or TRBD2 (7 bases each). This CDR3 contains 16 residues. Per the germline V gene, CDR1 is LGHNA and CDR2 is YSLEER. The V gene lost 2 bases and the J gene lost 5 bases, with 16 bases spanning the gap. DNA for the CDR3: TGCGCCAGCAGCCAACATAGGCAGGGGGGGGAAAACATTCAGTACTTC. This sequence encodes CASSQHRQGGENIQYF.

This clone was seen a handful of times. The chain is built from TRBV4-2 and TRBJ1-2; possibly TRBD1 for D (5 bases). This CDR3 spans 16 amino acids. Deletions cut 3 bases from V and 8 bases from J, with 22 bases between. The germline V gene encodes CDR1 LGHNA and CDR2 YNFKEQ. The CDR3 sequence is CASSQGHVGLSPGYTF. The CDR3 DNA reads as TGTGCCAGCAGCCAGGGGCATGTGGGTCTCTCGCCCGGCTACACCTTC.

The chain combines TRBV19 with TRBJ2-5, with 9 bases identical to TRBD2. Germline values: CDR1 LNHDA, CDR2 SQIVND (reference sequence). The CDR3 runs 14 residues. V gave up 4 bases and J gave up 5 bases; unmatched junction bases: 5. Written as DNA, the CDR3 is TGTGCCAGTAGTAGGGCAACTAGCGGGGAGACCCAGTACTTC. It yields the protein CASSRATSGETQYF.

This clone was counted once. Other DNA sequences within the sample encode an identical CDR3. The CDR3 coding sequence is TGTGCCAGCAGTGAAGGGGGTAGGGGGAGGGAGACCCAGTACTTC. It specifies CASSEGGRGRETQYF. This chain uses TRBV25-1 with TRBJ2-5; D may be TRBD1 or TRBD2 (6 bases each). The CDR3 is made up of 15 amino acids. Germline values: CDR1 MGHDK, CDR2 SYGVNS. V gave up 2 bases and J gave up 5 bases, with 15 bases separating them.

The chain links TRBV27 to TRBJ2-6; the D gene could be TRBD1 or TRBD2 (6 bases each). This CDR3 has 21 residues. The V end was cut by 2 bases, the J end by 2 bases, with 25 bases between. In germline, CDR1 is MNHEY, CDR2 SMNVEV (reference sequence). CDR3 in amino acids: CASSLKPTVGGRFTGANVLTF. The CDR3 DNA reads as TGTGCCAGCAGTTTAAAACCCACAGTAGGGGGGCGTTTTACTGGGGCCAACGTCCTGACTTTC.